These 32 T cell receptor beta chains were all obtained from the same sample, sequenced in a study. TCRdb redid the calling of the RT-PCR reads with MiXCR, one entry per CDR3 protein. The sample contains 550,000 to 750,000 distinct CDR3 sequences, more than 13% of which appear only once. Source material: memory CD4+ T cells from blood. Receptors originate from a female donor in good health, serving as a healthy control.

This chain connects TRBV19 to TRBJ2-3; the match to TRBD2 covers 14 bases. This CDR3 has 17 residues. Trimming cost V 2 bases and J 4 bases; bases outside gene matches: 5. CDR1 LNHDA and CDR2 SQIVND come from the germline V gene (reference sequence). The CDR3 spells CASSISGLAGVPDTQYF. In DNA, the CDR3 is TGTGCCAGTAGTATATCGGGACTAGCGGGAGTCCCAGATACGCAGTATTTT.

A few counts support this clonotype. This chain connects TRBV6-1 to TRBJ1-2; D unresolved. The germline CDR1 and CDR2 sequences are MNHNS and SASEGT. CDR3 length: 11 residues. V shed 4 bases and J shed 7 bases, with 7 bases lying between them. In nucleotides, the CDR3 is TGTGCCAGCAGTGTACCGGGTGGCTACACCTTC. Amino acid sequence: CASSVPGGYTF.

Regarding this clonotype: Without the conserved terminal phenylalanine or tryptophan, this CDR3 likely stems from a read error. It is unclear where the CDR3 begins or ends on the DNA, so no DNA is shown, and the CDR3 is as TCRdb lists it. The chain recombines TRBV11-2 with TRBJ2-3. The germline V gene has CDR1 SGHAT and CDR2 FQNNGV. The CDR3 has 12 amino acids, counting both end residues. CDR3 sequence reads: CASSLEYFGPVM.

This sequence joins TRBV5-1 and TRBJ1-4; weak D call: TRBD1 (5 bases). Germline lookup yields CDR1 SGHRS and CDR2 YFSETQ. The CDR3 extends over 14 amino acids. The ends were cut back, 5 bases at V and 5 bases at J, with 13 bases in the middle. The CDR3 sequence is CASRRDVGNEKLFF. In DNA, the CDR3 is TGCGCCAGCAGACGGGACGTCGGCAATGAAAAACTGTTTTTT. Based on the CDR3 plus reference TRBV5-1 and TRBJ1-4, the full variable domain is KAGVTQTPRYLIKTRGQQVTLSCSPISGHRSVSWYQQTPGQGLQFLFEYFSETQRNKGNFPGRFSGRQFSNSRSEMNVSTLELGDSALYLCASRRDVGNEKLFFGSGTQLSVL.

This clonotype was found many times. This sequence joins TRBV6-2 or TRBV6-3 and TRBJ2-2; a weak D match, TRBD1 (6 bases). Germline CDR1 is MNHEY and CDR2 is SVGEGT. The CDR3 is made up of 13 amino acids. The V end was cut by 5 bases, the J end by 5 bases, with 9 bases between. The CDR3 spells CASSRRGTGELFF. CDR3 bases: TGTGCCAGCAGTCGAAGGGGGACCGGGGAGCTGTTTTTT.

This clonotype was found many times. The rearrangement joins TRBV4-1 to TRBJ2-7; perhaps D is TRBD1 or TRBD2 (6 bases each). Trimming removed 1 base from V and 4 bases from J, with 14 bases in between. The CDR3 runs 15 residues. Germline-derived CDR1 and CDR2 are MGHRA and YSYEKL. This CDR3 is CASSQGGAGIYEQYF. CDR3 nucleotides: TGCGCCAGCAGCCAAGGGGGGGCAGGGATATACGAGCAGTACTTC.

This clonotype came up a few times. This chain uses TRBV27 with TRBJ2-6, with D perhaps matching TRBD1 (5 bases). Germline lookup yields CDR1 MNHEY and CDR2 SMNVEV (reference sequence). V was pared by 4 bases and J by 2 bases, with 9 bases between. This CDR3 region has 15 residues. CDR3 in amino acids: CASSSRQPGANVLTF. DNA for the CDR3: TGTGCCAGCAGTTCCCGACAGCCTGGGGCCAACGTCCTGACTTTC. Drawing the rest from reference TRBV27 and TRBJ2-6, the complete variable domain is EAQVTQNPRYLITVTGKKLTVTCSQNMNHEYMSWYRQDPGLGLRQIYYSMNVEVTDKGDVPEGYKVSRKEKRNFPLILESPSPNQTSLYFCASSSRQPGANVLTFGAGSRLTVL.

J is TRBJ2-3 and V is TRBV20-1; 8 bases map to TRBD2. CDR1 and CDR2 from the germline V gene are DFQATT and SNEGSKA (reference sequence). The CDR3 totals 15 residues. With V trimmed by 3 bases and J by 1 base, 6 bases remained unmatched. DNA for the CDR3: TGCAGTGCTAGTGCTTCACTAGCGGGCACAGATACGCAGTATTTT. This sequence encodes CSASASLAGTDTQYF.

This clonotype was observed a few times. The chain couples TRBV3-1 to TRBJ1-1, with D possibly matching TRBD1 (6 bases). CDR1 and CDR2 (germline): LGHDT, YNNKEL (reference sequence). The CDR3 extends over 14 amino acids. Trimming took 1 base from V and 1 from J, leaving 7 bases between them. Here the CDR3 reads CASSQVGANTEAFF. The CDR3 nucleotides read TGTGCCAGCAGCCAAGTGGGGGCGAACACTGAAGCTTTCTTT.

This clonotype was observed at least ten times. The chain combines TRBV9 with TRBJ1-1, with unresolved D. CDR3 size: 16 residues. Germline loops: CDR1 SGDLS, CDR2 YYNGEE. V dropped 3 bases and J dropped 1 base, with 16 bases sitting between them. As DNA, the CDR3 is TGTGCCAGCAGCGCCCGCCCCGGGCTCTCGAACACTGAAGCTTTCTTT. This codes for CASSARPGLSNTEAFF.

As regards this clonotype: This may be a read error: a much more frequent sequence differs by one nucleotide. The CDR3 loop reads CASSSEPPMNTQYF. In nucleotides, the CDR3 is TGTGCCAGCAGTTCGGAACCACCCATGAATACGCAGTATTTT. The chain employs TRBV27 and TRBJ2-3; no definite D call. The germline V gene has CDR1 MNHEY and CDR2 SMNVEV (reference sequence). This CDR3 contains 14 residues. V lost 4 bases, J lost 7 bases, and 15 bases lay in between.

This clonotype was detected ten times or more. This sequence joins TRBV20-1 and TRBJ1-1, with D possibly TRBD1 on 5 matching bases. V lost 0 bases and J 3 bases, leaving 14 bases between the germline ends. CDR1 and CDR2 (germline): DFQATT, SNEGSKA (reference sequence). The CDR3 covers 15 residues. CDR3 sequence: CSARDRDRGDTEAFF. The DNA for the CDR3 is TGCAGTGCTAGAGACCGAGACCGGGGGGACACTGAAGCTTTCTTT.

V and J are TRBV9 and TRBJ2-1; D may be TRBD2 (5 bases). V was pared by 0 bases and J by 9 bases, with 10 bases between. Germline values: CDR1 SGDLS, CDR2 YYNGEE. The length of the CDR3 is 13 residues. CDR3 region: CASSVARAGEQFF. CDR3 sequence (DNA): TGTGCCAGCAGCGTAGCGAGGGCGGGTGAGCAGTTCTTC. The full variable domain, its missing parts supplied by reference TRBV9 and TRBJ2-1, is DSGVTQTPKHLITATGQRVTLRCSPRSGDLSVYWYQQSLDQGLQFLIQYYNGEERAKGNILERFSAQQFPDLHSELNLSSLELGDSALYFCASSVARAGEQFFGPGTRLTVL.

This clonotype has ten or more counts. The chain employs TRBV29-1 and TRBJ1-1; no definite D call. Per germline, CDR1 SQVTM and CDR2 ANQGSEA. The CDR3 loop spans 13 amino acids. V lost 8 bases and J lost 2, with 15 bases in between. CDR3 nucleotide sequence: TGCAGCTCTAGAGGTTTGGGAAACACTGAAGCTTTCTTT. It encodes CSSRGLGNTEAFF.

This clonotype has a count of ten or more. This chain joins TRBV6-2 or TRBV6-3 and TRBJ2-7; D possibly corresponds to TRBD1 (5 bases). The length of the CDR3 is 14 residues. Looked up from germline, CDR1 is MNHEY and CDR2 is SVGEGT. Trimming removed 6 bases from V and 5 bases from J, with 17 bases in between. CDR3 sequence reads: CASRDTAASNEQYF. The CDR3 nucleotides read TGTGCCAGCAGGGACACCGCCGCTTCGAACGAGCAGTACTTC.

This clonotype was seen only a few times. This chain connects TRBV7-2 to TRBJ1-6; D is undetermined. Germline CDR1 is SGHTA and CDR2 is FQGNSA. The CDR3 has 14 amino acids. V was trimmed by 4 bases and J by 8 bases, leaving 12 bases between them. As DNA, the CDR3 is TGTGCCAGCAGCTCTCCAATTCCGCATTCACCCCTCCACTTT. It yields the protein CASSSPIPHSPLHF.

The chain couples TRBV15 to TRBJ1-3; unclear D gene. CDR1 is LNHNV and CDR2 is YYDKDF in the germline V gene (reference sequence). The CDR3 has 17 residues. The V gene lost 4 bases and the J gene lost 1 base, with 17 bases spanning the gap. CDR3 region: CATSNTPRAGSGNTIYF. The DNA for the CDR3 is TGTGCCACCAGCAATACCCCCCGAGCAGGTTCTGGAAACACCATATATTTT.

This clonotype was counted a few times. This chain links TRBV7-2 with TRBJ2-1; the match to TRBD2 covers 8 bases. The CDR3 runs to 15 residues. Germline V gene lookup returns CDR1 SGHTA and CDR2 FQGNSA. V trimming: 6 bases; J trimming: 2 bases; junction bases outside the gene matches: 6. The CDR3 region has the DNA TGTGCCAGCAGTCCCCAGCGGGAGCCCTACAATGAGCAGTTCTTC. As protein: CASSPQREPYNEQFF.

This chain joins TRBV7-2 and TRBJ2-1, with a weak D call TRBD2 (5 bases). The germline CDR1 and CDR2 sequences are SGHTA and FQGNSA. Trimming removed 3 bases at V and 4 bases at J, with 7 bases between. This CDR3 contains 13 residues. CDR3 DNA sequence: TGTGCCAGCAGCTTTCCGGGGTACAATGAGCAGTTCTTC. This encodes CASSFPGYNEQFF.

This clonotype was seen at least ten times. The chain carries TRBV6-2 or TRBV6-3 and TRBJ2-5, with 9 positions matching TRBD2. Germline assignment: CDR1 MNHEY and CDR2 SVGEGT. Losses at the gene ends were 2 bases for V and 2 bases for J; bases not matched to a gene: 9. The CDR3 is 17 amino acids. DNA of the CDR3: TGTGCCAGCAGTTACGGGGTCCTAGCGGGGAAGCAAGAGACCCAGTACTTC. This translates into CASSYGVLAGKQETQYF.

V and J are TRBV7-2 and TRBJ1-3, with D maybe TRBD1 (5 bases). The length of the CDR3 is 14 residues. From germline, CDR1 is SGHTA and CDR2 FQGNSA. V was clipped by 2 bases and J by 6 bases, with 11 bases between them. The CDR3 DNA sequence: TGTGCCAGCAGCTTAAGCAGGGTAGAAAACACCATATATTTT. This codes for CASSLSRVENTIYF.

CDR3 amino acids: CASSQSGQGGGYGYTF. The CDR3 DNA sequence: TGTGCCAGCAGCCAAAGCGGACAGGGGGGCGGCTATGGCTACACCTTC. The chain joins TRBV3-1 to TRBJ1-2; 10 nucleotides line up with TRBD1. The CDR3 totals 16 residues. Looked up from germline, CDR1 is LGHDT and CDR2 is YNNKEL (reference sequence). V was clipped by 2 bases and J by 4 bases; unmatched bases: 7.

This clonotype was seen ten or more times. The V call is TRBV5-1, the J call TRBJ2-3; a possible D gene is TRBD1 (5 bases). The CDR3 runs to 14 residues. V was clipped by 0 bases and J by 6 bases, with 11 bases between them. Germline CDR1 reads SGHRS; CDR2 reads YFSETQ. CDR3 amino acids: CASSLEGAGDTQYF. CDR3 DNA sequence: TGCGCCAGCAGCTTGGAAGGGGCAGGGGATACGCAGTATTTT. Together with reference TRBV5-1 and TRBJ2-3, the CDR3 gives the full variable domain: KAGVTQTPRYLIKTRGQQVTLSCSPISGHRSVSWYQQTPGQGLQFLFEYFSETQRNKGNFPGRFSGRQFSNSRSEMNVSTLELGDSALYLCASSLEGAGDTQYFGPGTRLTVL.

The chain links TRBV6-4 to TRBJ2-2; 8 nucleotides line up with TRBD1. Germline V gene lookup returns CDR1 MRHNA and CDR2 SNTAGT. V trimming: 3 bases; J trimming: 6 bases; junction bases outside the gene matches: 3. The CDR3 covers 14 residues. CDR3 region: CASSEQGGAGELFF. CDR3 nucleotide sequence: TGTGCCAGCAGTGAACAGGGGGGCGCCGGGGAGCTGTTTTTT.

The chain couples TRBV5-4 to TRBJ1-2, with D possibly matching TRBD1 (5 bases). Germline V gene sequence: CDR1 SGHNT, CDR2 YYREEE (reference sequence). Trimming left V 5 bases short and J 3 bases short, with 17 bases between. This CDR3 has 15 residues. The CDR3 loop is CASRPSSTGDYGYTF. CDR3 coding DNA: TGTGCCAGCAGACCGAGTTCCACGGGGGACTATGGCTACACCTTC.

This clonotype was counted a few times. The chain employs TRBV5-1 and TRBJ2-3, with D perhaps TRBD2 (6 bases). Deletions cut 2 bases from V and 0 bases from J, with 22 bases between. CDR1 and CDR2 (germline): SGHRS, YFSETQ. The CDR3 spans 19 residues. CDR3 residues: CASSLRTGTFETSTDTQYF. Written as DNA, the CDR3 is TGCGCCAGCAGCTTACGAACCGGGACTTTCGAAACTAGCACAGATACGCAGTATTTT.

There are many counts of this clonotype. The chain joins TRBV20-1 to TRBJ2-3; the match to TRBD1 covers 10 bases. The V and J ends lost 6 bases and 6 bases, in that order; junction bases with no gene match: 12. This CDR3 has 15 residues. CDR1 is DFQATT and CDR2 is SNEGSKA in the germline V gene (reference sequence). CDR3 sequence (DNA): TGCAGTGCAAGGCGAACCGGGACAGGGGCTGATACGCAGTATTTT. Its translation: CSARRTGTGADTQYF.

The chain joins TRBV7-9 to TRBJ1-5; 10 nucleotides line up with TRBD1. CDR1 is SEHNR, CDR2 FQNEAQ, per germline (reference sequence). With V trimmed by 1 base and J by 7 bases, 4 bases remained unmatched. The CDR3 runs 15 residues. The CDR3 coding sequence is TGTGCCAGCAGCTTAGTCGGGACAGGGGACCAGCCCCAGCATTTT. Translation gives CASSLVGTGDQPQHF.

The CDR3 protein is CASSTRQGDEKLFF. CDR3 nucleotide sequence: TGCGCCAGCAGCACCCGGCAGGGTGATGAAAAACTGTTTTTT. This chain joins TRBV4-1 and TRBJ1-4; TRBD1 might be the D (5 bases). Between the trimmed V and J ends, which lost 5 bases and 6 bases, there was a span of 13 bases. This CDR3 has 14 amino acids. Germline CDR1 reads MGHRA; CDR2 reads YSYEKL.

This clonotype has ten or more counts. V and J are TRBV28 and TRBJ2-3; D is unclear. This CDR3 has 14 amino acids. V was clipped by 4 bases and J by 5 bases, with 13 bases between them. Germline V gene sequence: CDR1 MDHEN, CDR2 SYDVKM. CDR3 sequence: CASSSPSKGDTQYF. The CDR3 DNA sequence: TGTGCCAGCAGTTCACCCTCGAAAGGAGATACGCAGTATTTT. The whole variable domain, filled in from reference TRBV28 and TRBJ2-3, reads DVKVTQSSRYLVKRTGEKVFLECVQDMDHENMFWYRQDPGLGLRLIYFSYDVKMKEKGDIPEGYSVSREKKERFSLILESASTNQTSMYLCASSSPSKGDTQYFGPGTRLTVL.

CDR3 sequence reads: CASSKKALDDEQFF. For the CDR3, the DNA is TGTGCCAGCAGCAAAAAGGCCCTAGACGATGAGCAGTTCTTC. The chain joins TRBV21-1 to TRBJ2-1; the tabulated D call, TRBD2, remains unverified against the DNA. TRBV21-1 is a pseudogene. The CDR3 covers 14 residues.

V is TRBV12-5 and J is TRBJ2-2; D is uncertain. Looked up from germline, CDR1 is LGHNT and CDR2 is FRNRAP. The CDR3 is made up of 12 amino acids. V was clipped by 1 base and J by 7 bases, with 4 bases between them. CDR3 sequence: CASGLESGELFF. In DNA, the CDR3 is TGTGCTAGTGGTTTGGAGAGCGGGGAGCTGTTTTTT.